Shown below are 9 T cell receptor beta chains from a single sample sequenced in a study of T-cell memory formation after mild COVID-19. TCRdb analysed the 5' RACE reads with MiXCR anew, one entry per CDR3 protein. The sample includes fewer than 60,000 distinct CDR3 sequences, 27% of them seen just once. Sequencing was carried out using PBMCs or a T cell subset sorted from them (not recorded which). Every receptor here comes from a man aged 18 to 30 who had mild COVID-19 (a few samples of this study predate the infection). Cell type and time point are not known.

This clonotype was observed a few times. The chain links TRBV4-2 to TRBJ2-3, with D possibly being TRBD1 (6 bases). CDR1 and CDR2 from the germline V gene are LGHNA and YNFKEQ. Trimming shortened V by 1 base and J by 3 bases, and 14 bases separated the two germline ends. The CDR3 contains 16 residues. The CDR3 loop is CASSQVQGGGTDTQYF. DNA for the CDR3: TGTGCCAGCAGCCAAGTACAGGGTGGTGGAACAGATACGCAGTATTTT.

This chain uses TRBV6-5 with TRBJ2-1; a weak D match, TRBD2 (5 bases). The CDR3 spans 14 residues. V was shortened by 6 bases and J by 5 bases, with 14 bases between the two germline ends. CDR1 is MNHEY, CDR2 SVGAGI, per germline. CDR3 amino acids: CASSPLGSHNEQFF. CDR3 nucleotide sequence: TGTGCCAGCAGCCCTCTGGGGAGCCACAATGAGCAGTTCTTC.

This clonotype was seen a few times. The chain joins TRBV28 to TRBJ2-3; 14 positions match TRBD2. From germline, CDR1 is MDHEN and CDR2 SYDVKM. V shed 5 bases, J shed 6 bases, and the junction held 10 bases outside the gene matches. This CDR3 is 17 amino acids long. CDR3: CASSSGLAGGFKDTQYF. CDR3 DNA sequence: TGTGCCAGCAGTAGCGGACTAGCGGGGGGTTTCAAGGATACGCAGTATTTT.

There are a few counts of this clonotype. J is TRBJ2-3 and V is TRBV2, with D tentatively TRBD2 (6 bases). V shed 2 bases and J shed 10 bases, with 16 bases lying between them. The CDR3 loop spans 14 amino acids. CDR1 and CDR2 (germline): SNHLY, FYNNEI. The CDR3: CASSEIRGDSAQYF. The CDR3 DNA sequence: TGTGCCAGCAGTGAAATTCGTGGGGACTCAGCGCAGTATTTT.

In this sample, this clonotype turned up a few times. The CDR3 loop reads CASSYIGTGEEKDTQYF. The CDR3 coding sequence is TGTGCCAGCAGTTACATTGGGACAGGGGAGGAAAAAGATACGCAGTATTTT. The rearrangement joins TRBV6-6 to TRBJ2-3, with 10 nucleotides matching TRBD1. From germline, CDR1 is MNHNY and CDR2 SVGAGI (reference sequence). The CDR3 loop spans 17 amino acids. The trim removed 2 bases at V and 5 bases at J, leaving 10 bases unmatched.

This chain's CDR3 is CASSLFGLAGKVDNEQFF. The CDR3 DNA reads TGTGCCAGCAGTTTATTCGGTCTAGCGGGGAAAGTCGACAATGAGCAGTTCTTC. The chain carries TRBV27 and TRBJ2-1; 9 nucleotides agree with TRBD2. The V gene end was trimmed by 1 base and the J gene end by 5 bases; junction bases not matched to a gene: 12. Per germline, CDR1 MNHEY and CDR2 SMNVEV (reference sequence). The CDR3 runs to 18 residues.

The gene calls are TRBV2 and TRBJ1-2; 7 positions agree with TRBD1. The CDR3 is made up of 15 amino acids. Trimming at V came to 7 bases and at J to 1 base, leaving 9 bases not matched to a gene. Germline V gene data show CDR1 as SNHLY and CDR2 as FYNNEI. CDR3: CASTPVGTVNYGYTF. CDR3 sequence (DNA): TGTGCCAGCACCCCGGTGGGGACAGTTAACTATGGCTACACCTTC. Together with reference TRBV2 and TRBJ1-2, the CDR3 gives the full variable domain: EPEVTQTPSHQVTQMGQEVILRCVPISNHLYFYWYRQILGQKVEFLVSFYNNEISEKSEIFDDQFSVERPDGSNFTLKIRSTKLEDSAMYFCASTPVGTVNYGYTFGSGTRLTVV.

J is TRBJ1-2 and V is TRBV7-2, with TRBD1 identical over 9 bases. V gave up 6 bases and J gave up 4 bases; unmatched junction bases: 18. CDR1 and CDR2 from the germline V gene are SGHTA and FQGNSA. This CDR3 has 18 residues. CDR3 loop: CASRGPGLQGAGGYGYTF. CDR3 DNA sequence: TGTGCCAGCAGGGGACCGGGACTACAGGGGGCCGGAGGCTATGGCTACACCTTC.

This sequence joins TRBV6-2 or TRBV6-3 and TRBJ2-7; perhaps D is TRBD1 or TRBD2 (5 bases each). Germline values: CDR1 MNHEY, CDR2 SVGEGT. V was clipped by 4 bases and J by 1 base, with 11 bases between them. The CDR3 loop spans 14 amino acids. CDR3 in DNA: TGTGCCAGCAGTTGGGGACCCCCTTCCTACGAGCAGTACGTC. Protein: CASSWGPPSYEQYV.